This TCR beta chain was identified during a study of T cell changes during pregnancy in multiple sclerosis. Assay: immunoSEQ multiplex PCR; the TCRdb copy retains only in-frame clones and omits some. This sample yields fewer than 40,000 clones, of which 75% to 95% are seen a single time; around 0.47% belongs to the top ten. V was clipped by 6 bases and J by 8 bases; unmatched bases: 15. The CDR3 consists of 15 residues. CDR1 and CDR2 from the germline V gene are MNHEY and SVGAGI. This TCR came from a female donor in good health, enrolled as a control in a pregnancy study. Sequences were derived from CD4+ T cells from peripheral blood mononuclear cells, sampled in the first trimester of pregnancy. This sequence joins TRBV6-5 and TRBJ1-2, with TRBD1 matching over 7 bases. This CDR3 reads CASRPGTAGRMGYTF. The CDR3 coding sequence is TGTGCCAGCAGGCCCGGGACAGCCGGGCGGATGGGCTACACCTTC.